Shown below are 2 T cell receptor beta chains from a single sample sequenced in a study of shared T cell receptors in the human thymus. Profiled with immunoSEQ multiplex PCR; TCRdb holds only in-frame clones, not every one. The sample consists of hundreds of thousands of clones, around 95% of them appearing once. The sample taken for sequencing was thymocytes. The receptor set was obtained from a human donor.

This CDR3 reads CAWSGQGPTGELFF. The CDR3 DNA is TGTGCCTGGAGTGGGCAGGGGCCCACCGGGGAGCTGTTTTTT. The chain has TRBV30 and TRBJ2-2; possible D gene TRBD1, 6 bases. This CDR3 is built from 14 residues. Germline V gene lookup returns CDR1 GTSNPN and CDR2 SVGIG (reference sequence). The V end was cut by 1 base, the J end by 4 bases, with 10 bases between.

This clone was seen only a few times. J is TRBJ1-2 and V is TRBV28, with 10 bases aligning to TRBD1. The J segment lost 3 bases and the V segment lost 3 bases, leaving 7 bases of the junction unmatched. Germline CDR1 and CDR2: MDHEN and SYDVKM. This CDR3 region has 16 residues. CDR3 nucleotide sequence: TGTGCCAGCAGTTTCTACCTGGACAGGGGGGACTATGGCTACACCTTC. Translation: CASSFYLDRGDYGYTF.